The 11 T cell receptor beta chains presented below share a single source sample, sequenced in a study of blood T cell repertoires in COVID-19. Some clones are missing from TCRdb's copy, which holds only in-frame ones; the method was immunoSEQ multiplex PCR. The table lists roughly 170,000 clones, roughly nine tenths of them singletons. Sequenced input: peripheral blood. The source is a man aged 65 to 79 with active or convalescent COVID-19.

The chain is built from TRBV29-1 and TRBJ2-1, with D maybe TRBD1 (5 bases). This CDR3 comprises 17 residues. V was trimmed by 3 bases and J by 4 bases, leaving 22 bases between them. Germline-derived CDR1 and CDR2 are SQVTM and ANQGSEA. The CDR3 DNA reads TGCAGCGTTGAGGGGCGGTACAGCTCCCTTTCTTACAATGAGCAGTTCTTC. Translated, it gives CSVEGRYSSLSYNEQFF.

The rearrangement uses TRBV7-3 and TRBJ2-1; 7 bases map to TRBD2. The CDR3 totals 14 residues. V gave up 6 bases and J gave up 4 bases; unmatched junction bases: 6. Germline V lookup: CDR1 SGHTA, CDR2 FQGTGA. CDR3 protein: CASSREGHYNEQFF. The CDR3 DNA reads as TGTGCCAGCAGTAGGGAGGGCCATTACAATGAGCAGTTCTTC.

This sequence joins TRBV5-5 and TRBJ1-3; a weak D match, TRBD1 (6 bases). V was cut by 2 bases and J by 0 bases, with 12 bases left in between. The CDR3 extends over 16 amino acids. Germline V gives CDR1 SGHKS, CDR2 YYEKEE (reference sequence). CDR3 DNA: TGTGCCAGCAGCTTTGGGGACACGAGCTCTGGAAACACCATATATTTT. Translated, it gives CASSFGDTSSGNTIYF.

This chain joins TRBV2 and TRBJ2-5; TRBD1 aligns across 9 bases. CDR1 is SNHLY, CDR2 FYNNEI, per germline. This CDR3 is 14 amino acids long. Trimming took 4 bases from V and 3 from J; bases not matched to a gene: 3. CDR3: CASSGQGVKETQYF. CDR3 sequence (DNA): TGTGCCAGCAGTGGACAGGGGGTTAAAGAGACCCAGTACTTC. The full variable domain, with the rest looked up from reference TRBV2 and TRBJ2-5, is EPEVTQTPSHQVTQMGQEVILRCVPISNHLYFYWYRQILGQKVEFLVSFYNNEISEKSEIFDDQFSVERPDGSNFTLKIRSTKLEDSAMYFCASSGQGVKETQYFGPGTRLLVL.

This chain links TRBV14 with TRBJ1-1; D gene ambiguous. The length of the CDR3 is 15 residues. V lost 2 bases and J 1 base, leaving 11 bases between the germline ends. The V gene's germline CDR1 is SGHDN and CDR2 FVKESK. CDR3 sequence (DNA): TGTGCCAGCAGCCAAAGTCAGCGGAGGAACACTGAAGCTTTCTTT. Its translation: CASSQSQRRNTEAFF.

The chain couples TRBV29-1 to TRBJ2-7, with 8 bases aligning to TRBD1. The CDR3 spans 12 residues. J lost 3 bases, V lost 4 bases, and 2 bases had no gene match. The V gene's germline CDR1 is SQVTM and CDR2 ANQGSEA. CDR3 protein: CSVADRGYEQYF. The CDR3 region has the DNA TGCAGCGTTGCTGACAGGGGCTACGAGCAGTACTTC.

The chain links TRBV18 to TRBJ1-1, with D hard to call. This CDR3 spans 13 amino acids. CDR1 is KGHSH and CDR2 is LQKENI in the germline V gene. V gave up 5 bases and J gave up 1 base, with 8 bases separating them. The CDR3 reads CASSRATNTEAFF. The DNA of the CDR3 is TGTGCCAGCTCAAGAGCGACGAACACTGAAGCTTTCTTT.

The rearrangement uses TRBV5-4 and TRBJ2-7; D is perhaps TRBD1 (6 bases). CDR1 is SGHNT and CDR2 is YYREEE in the germline V gene (reference sequence). The CDR3 spans 15 residues. V was cut by 4 bases and J by 1 base, with 15 bases left in between. CDR3 nucleotides: TGTGCCAGCAGCCAAGGGACACACCTTTCCTACGAGCAGTACTTC. Its protein product is CASSQGTHLSYEQYF. The whole variable domain, filled in from reference TRBV5-4 and TRBJ2-7, reads ETGVTQSPTHLIKTRGQQVTLRCSSQSGHNTVSWYQQALGQGPQFIFQYYREEENGRGNFPPRFSGLQFPNYSSELNVNALELDDSALYLCASSQGTHLSYEQYFGPGTRLTVT.

The chain uses TRBV19 and TRBJ2-3; 7 nucleotides agree with TRBD2. J was trimmed by 1 base and V by 4 bases; bases with no gene match: 2. Germline V lookup: CDR1 LNHDA, CDR2 SQIVND (reference sequence). This CDR3 region has 14 residues. Written as DNA, the CDR3 is TGTGCCAGTAGTACTAGCGGAGGCACAGATACGCAGTATTTT. Residues: CASSTSGGTDTQYF. The full variable domain, completed using reference TRBV19 and TRBJ2-3, is DGGITQSPKYLFRKEGQNVTLSCEQNLNHDAMYWYRQDPGQGLRLIYYSQIVNDFQKGDIAEGYSVSREKKESFPLTVTSAQKNPTAFYLCASSTSGGTDTQYFGPGTRLTVL.

Comment on this clone: Within the sample, other DNA sequences also encode this same CDR3. The chain couples TRBV27 to TRBJ2-3; a weak D match, TRBD2 (5 bases). V was pared by 2 bases and J by 5 bases, with 14 bases between. Germline CDR1 is MNHEY and CDR2 is SMNVEV (reference sequence). The CDR3 runs to 15 residues. The CDR3 DNA is TGTGCCAGCAGTTTAGGGCTAGCCAGGCGAGATACGCAGTATTTT. It yields the protein CASSLGLARRDTQYF.

This chain uses TRBV11-2 with TRBJ2-5; a possible D gene is TRBD2 (5 bases). CDR3 size: 16 residues. The V gene's germline CDR1 is SGHAT and CDR2 FQNNGV. Trimming took 0 bases from V and 1 from J, leaving 12 bases between them. CDR3 coding DNA: TGTGCCAGCAGCTTAGATGGTCCGCGGGTCCAAGAGACCCAGTACTTC. Translated, it gives CASSLDGPRVQETQYF. The full variable domain, its missing parts supplied by reference TRBV11-2 and TRBJ2-5, is EAGVAQSPRYKIIEKRQSVAFWCNPISGHATLYWYQQILGQGPKLLIQFQNNGVVDDSQLPKDRFSAERLKGVDSTLKIQPAKLEDSAVYLCASSLDGPRVQETQYFGPGTRLLVL.